This TCR beta chain was retrieved from a study of T cells after yellow fever vaccination. This clonotype was recorded a few times. No antigen is known for it. Study-wide points: Weaker overall was a secondary response that nonetheless peaked faster, on day 5 versus 15.

MiXCR, applied by TCRdb to the 5' RACE reads, yields one record per CDR3 protein. The sample records around 73,000 distinct CDR3 sequences, about 7.7% being singletons. The CDR3 is 13 amino acids. With 3 bases removed from V and 4 bases from J, the gap between germline ends came to 7 bases. This sequence joins TRBV12-3 or TRBV12-4 and TRBJ1-3; no clear D gene. This specimen was CD8+ T cells sorted from PBMCs, taken on the day of the yellow fever booster vaccination. This TCR derives from a man aged 30-40 years who received the YFV17D yellow fever vaccine. The CDR3 bases are TGTGCCAGCAGTTTCGGGATCGGAAACACCATATATTTT. Translating it yields CASSFGIGNTIYF.